A single sample gave rise to the 15 T cell receptor beta chains below, sequenced in a study of T cells in Graves' hyperthyroidism and ophthalmopathy (dated by TCRdb to the late 2010s). Library preparation was by multiplex PCR. Data came from an Illumina HiSeq 2000. The TCR beta CDR3 regions were amplified from RNA transcripts. The first round of RT-PCR for the TCR CDR3 was performed with the HTBI primer set and the Qiagen OneStep RT-PCR kit. The raw public data were reprocessed by TCRdb itself: fastp quality trimming at Q25, MiXCR clonotype calling, in-frame beta chains only. CDR3 protein sequences are deduplicated, and each keeps its most common genes and DNA. The sample includes over 500,000 distinct CDR3 sequences, with approximately 16% observed a single time. The ten largest make up approximately 30% of the sample. Sequenced sample: blood. Every receptor here comes from a woman in her 30s with Graves' ophthalmopathy.

The chain is built from TRBV14 and TRBJ2-6; D ambiguous. CDR1 SGHDN and CDR2 FVKESK come from the germline V gene. Trimming took off 1 base at V and 0 bases at J, with 13 bases between the two ends. There are 18 residues in the CDR3. The CDR3 region is CASSQVTALLSGANVLTF. In DNA form, the CDR3 reads TGTGCCAGCAGCCAAGTAACAGCGCTCCTCTCTGGGGCCAACGTCCTGACTTTC.

In this sample, this clonotype turned up a few times. This chain joins TRBV2 and TRBJ2-6; 9 nucleotides match TRBD1. The germline CDR1 and CDR2 sequences are SNHLY and FYNNEI. CDR3 size: 19 residues. The junction had 13 bases not matched to a gene; V was cut back by 7 bases and J by 0 bases. Here the CDR3 DNA reads TGTGCCAGCATCATACCGGGACAGGGAACTTCCTCTGGGGCCAACGTCCTGACTTTC. Its translation is CASIIPGQGTSSGANVLTF. Complete variable domain (other parts from reference TRBV2 and TRBJ2-6): EPEVTQTPSHQVTQMGQEVILRCVPISNHLYFYWYRQILGQKVEFLVSFYNNEISEKSEIFDDQFSVERPDGSNFTLKIRSTKLEDSAMYFCASIIPGQGTSSGANVLTFGAGSRLTVL.

Many counts were recorded for this clonotype. The chain links TRBV7-2 to TRBJ2-7; possibly TRBD1 or TRBD2 for D (5 bases each). CDR1 SGHTA and CDR2 FQGNSA come from the germline V gene. Trimming took off 1 base at V and 6 bases at J, with 16 bases between the two ends. The CDR3 runs 15 residues. DNA of the CDR3: TGTGCCAGCAGCTTAGGGGGGACGGCTCCCGGCGAGCAGTACTTC. It yields the protein CASSLGGTAPGEQYF.

This clonotype was detected a few times. The chain is built from TRBV29-1 and TRBJ2-5; tentatively, D is TRBD2 (5 bases). Trimming pared 1 base from V and 2 bases from J, leaving 8 bases between. CDR1 SQVTM and CDR2 ANQGSEA come from the germline V gene. The CDR3 length is 13 residues. CDR3 region: CSVEAGSQETQYF. CDR3 bases: TGCAGCGTTGAAGCGGGATCGCAAGAGACCCAGTACTTC.

There are many counts of this clonotype. The chain uses TRBV27 and TRBJ1-3; D gene uncertain. CDR1 is MNHEY, CDR2 SMNVEV, per germline (reference sequence). The CDR3 covers 16 residues. The ends were cut back, 3 bases at V and 0 bases at J, with 12 bases in the middle. This CDR3 is CASSFRNYHSGNTIYF. CDR3 nucleotide sequence: TGTGCCAGCAGTTTTAGAAACTACCACTCTGGAAACACCATATATTTT.

The chain recombines TRBV7-3 with TRBJ2-2; D ambiguous. Germline V gene lookup returns CDR1 SGHTA and CDR2 FQGTGA. This CDR3 contains 14 residues. Trimming cost V 0 bases and J 6 bases, with 8 bases left between them. CDR3 sequence (DNA): TGTGCCAGCAGCTTAACCGCCCGGGCCGGGGAGCTGTTTTTT. This codes for CASSLTARAGELFF.

In its sample, this clonotype was seen many times. V and J are TRBV30 and TRBJ2-1; a weak D match, TRBD2 (5 bases). The CDR3 is made up of 15 amino acids. CDR1 is GTSNPN and CDR2 is SVGIG in the germline V gene (reference sequence). The V end lost 2 bases, the J end lost 3 bases, and 14 bases lay between the germline ends. The chain's CDR3 is CAWSNGRGNYNEQFF. The CDR3 DNA follows: TGTGCCTGGAGTAACGGTCGGGGAAACTACAATGAGCAGTTCTTC.

This rearrangement joins TRBV7-2 to TRBJ2-5; 7 positions match TRBD2. Unmatched junction bases numbered 6, after V lost 0 bases and J lost 2 bases. The CDR3 loop spans 16 amino acids. Germline values: CDR1 SGHTA, CDR2 FQGNSA. The CDR3 nucleotides read TGTGCCAGCAGCTTAGCGCACGTGGGAGGGCAAGAGACCCAGTACTTC. Its protein product is CASSLAHVGGQETQYF.

This clonotype was seen more than once but under ten times. The rearrangement links TRBV7-3 to TRBJ2-1, with TRBD2 identical over 7 bases. With V trimmed by 5 bases and J by 5 bases, 9 bases remained unmatched. The CDR3 covers 15 residues. CDR1 and CDR2 from the germline V gene are SGHTA and FQGTGA. For the CDR3, the DNA is TGTGCCAGCAGCATTTTAAGCGGGACTCACAATGAGCAGTTCTTC. Translating gives CASSILSGTHNEQFF.

The chain couples TRBV4-2 to TRBJ2-5, with 8 nucleotides matching TRBD1. This CDR3 has 13 residues. J lost 5 bases, V lost 2 bases, and 1 base had no gene match. Germline V gene data show CDR1 as LGHNA and CDR2 as YNFKEQ. CDR3 coding DNA: TGTGCCAGCAGCCAATGGACAGGGGAGACCCAGTACTTC. Translation: CASSQWTGETQYF.

At least ten counts were recorded for this clonotype. The chain uses TRBV27 and TRBJ2-3, with no clear D. Germline V gene sequence: CDR1 MNHEY, CDR2 SMNVEV (reference sequence). The CDR3 has 12 residues. V was cut by 6 bases and J by 6 bases, with 10 bases left in between. The CDR3 DNA sequence: TGTGCCAGCAGCTTGATTGGGGATACGCAGTATTTT. Translation gives CASSLIGDTQYF.

This clonotype has only a few counts. The rearrangement links TRBV29-1 to TRBJ1-1; perhaps TRBD1 as D (5 bases). The CDR3 has 13 amino acids. Germline CDR1 SQVTM, CDR2 ANQGSEA. V was trimmed by 2 bases and J by 6 bases, leaving 13 bases between them. The CDR3, as DNA: TGCAGCGTTGAAAGGGGTCTGGCCGCTGAAGCTTTCTTT. It yields the protein CSVERGLAAEAFF.

The rearrangement links TRBV7-8 to TRBJ2-7; 8 bases fit TRBD1. The CDR3 covers 13 residues. V shed 7 bases and J 3 bases; nucleotides not matched to a gene: 5. CDR1 SGHVS and CDR2 FQNEAQ come from the germline V gene. CDR3 bases: TGTGCCAGCACCTCGGACAGGGTCTACGAGCAGTACTTC. It specifies CASTSDRVYEQYF.

The V and J genes are TRBV6-1 and TRBJ2-3; D not resolved. V lost 1 base and J 2 bases, leaving 10 bases between the germline ends. Germline CDR1 is MNHNS and CDR2 is SASEGT. The CDR3 has 15 residues. CDR3 bases: TGTGCCAGCAGTGAAGGGGTAGGAACCACAGATACGCAGTATTTT. Translating gives CASSEGVGTTDTQYF.

The rearrangement joins TRBV10-2 to TRBJ1-1, with no clear D. The V end lost 0 bases, the J end lost 5 bases, and 10 bases lay between the germline ends. Germline V lookup: CDR1 WSHSY, CDR2 SAAADI. This CDR3 is built from 14 residues. This chain's CDR3 is CASSESMGWTEAFF. Here the CDR3 DNA reads TGCGCCAGCAGTGAGTCGATGGGGTGGACTGAAGCTTTCTTT.